Shown below are 26 T cell receptor beta chains from a single sample sequenced in a study of T cell responses to AZD1222 COVID-19 vaccine (dated by TCRdb to the early 2020s). The protocol used for the library was the immunoSEQ multiplex PCR assay. TCRdb retrieved this table from immuneACCESS and kept in-frame rearrangements only. Not all clones are present; in checked studies, unresolved V genes account for under half, and no reason is known for the remainder. The sample table shows roughly 180,000 clones, and about nine tenths are seen once. Approximately 3% of the sample rests with the top ten. The time point label of this sample denotes: baseline before first vaccination. The starting material was peripheral blood, obtained on day 0 of AZD1222 vaccination. These receptors originate from an adult in good health.

The rearrangement links TRBV18 to TRBJ2-7, with a weak D call TRBD1 (6 bases). Germline V CDR1 and CDR2: KGHSH, LQKENI. Trimming stripped 2 bases from V and 3 bases from J, with 17 bases between. This CDR3 is 16 amino acids long. The CDR3 spells CASSPSTGTRIYEQYF. CDR3 nucleotide sequence: TGTGCCAGCTCACCATCAACCGGGACAAGGATCTACGAGCAGTACTTC.

The chain has TRBV24-1 and TRBJ2-1; D is perhaps TRBD1 (6 bases). Germline V gives CDR1 KGHDR, CDR2 SFDVKD. V gave up 3 bases and J gave up 3 bases, with 11 bases separating them. The CDR3 extends over 15 amino acids. In DNA, the CDR3 is TGTGCCACCAGTGATAGTGGGGGCTTCTACAATGAGCAGTTCTTC. Its protein product is CATSDSGGFYNEQFF.

The chain carries TRBV6-2 or TRBV6-3 and TRBJ1-2; 10 bases are a match to TRBD1. Germline V CDR1 and CDR2: MNHEY, SVGEGT. Trimming cost V 5 bases and J 7 bases; bases outside gene matches: 10. CDR3 length: 15 residues. The chain's CDR3 is CASSQPQGQGPGYTF. The CDR3 bases are TGTGCCAGCAGTCAACCCCAGGGACAGGGGCCTGGCTACACCTTC.

The rearrangement joins TRBV3-1 (or the pseudogene TRBV3-2) to TRBJ1-1, with D possibly matching TRBD1 (6 bases). Germline V gene sequence: CDR1 LGHDT, CDR2 YNNKEL (reference sequence). The CDR3 runs 14 residues. The V gene lost 5 bases and the J gene lost 4 bases, with 14 bases spanning the gap. CDR3 region: CASSARGGTTEAFF. The CDR3 coding sequence is TGTGCCAGCAGCGCAAGAGGGGGTACCACTGAAGCTTTCTTT.

The chain employs TRBV5-5 and TRBJ2-7; D possibly uses TRBD1 or TRBD2 (6 bases each). Germline CDR1 is SGHKS and CDR2 is YYEKEE (reference sequence). This CDR3 region has 16 residues. The V gene lost 0 bases and the J gene lost 7 bases, with 20 bases spanning the gap. CDR3 bases: TGTGCCAGCAGCTTGGCGGGGGCAGGCAGGTTTGAAGAGCAGTACTTC. Its translation is CASSLAGAGRFEEQYF. Full variable domain (missing parts from reference TRBV5-5 and TRBJ2-7): DAGVTQSPTHLIKTRGQQVTLRCSPISGHKSVSWYQQVLGQGPQFIFQYYEKEERGRGNFPDRFSARQFPNYSSELNVNALLLGDSALYLCASSLAGAGRFEEQYFGPGTRLTVT.

The chain carries TRBV4-1 and TRBJ2-1, with a weak D call TRBD1 (5 bases). The CDR3 is 14 amino acids. Germline loops: CDR1 MGHRA, CDR2 YSYEKL. Trimming took off 0 bases at V and 6 bases at J, with 9 bases between the two ends. CDR3 bases: TGCGCCAGCAGCCAAGATCCAGGGCTCAATGAGCAGTTCTTC. Translation: CASSQDPGLNEQFF.

The rearrangement links TRBV9 to TRBJ1-4; the match to TRBD1 covers 8 bases. Germline CDR1 is SGDLS and CDR2 is YYNGEE. J lost 8 bases, V lost 4 bases, and 7 bases had no gene match. CDR3 size: 14 residues. The CDR3 loop reads CASSNGQGEEKLFF. The DNA for the CDR3 is TGTGCCAGCAGCAATGGACAGGGCGAGGAAAAACTGTTTTTT.

The chain joins TRBV4-1 to TRBJ2-1, with D maybe TRBD2 (6 bases). Germline assignment: CDR1 MGHRA and CDR2 YSYEKL. CDR3 length: 16 amino acids. Trimming shortened V by 0 bases and J by 9 bases, and 18 bases separated the two germline ends. The CDR3 is CASSQEGGGAWTEQFF. Written as DNA, the CDR3 is TGCGCCAGCAGCCAAGAAGGAGGAGGGGCCTGGACTGAGCAGTTCTTC.

The chain combines TRBV6-2 or TRBV6-3 with TRBJ2-6, with D perhaps matching TRBD1 (6 bases). Germline V gene data show CDR1 as MNHEY and CDR2 as SVGEGT. This CDR3 region has 17 residues. Trimming took off 4 bases at V and 0 bases at J, with 13 bases between the two ends. The CDR3 bases are TGTGCCAGCAGTTTGGGGGCTTTTGCCTCTGGGGCCAACGTCCTGACTTTC. This encodes CASSLGAFASGANVLTF.

The rearrangement joins TRBV7-2 to TRBJ1-5, with TRBD1 identical over 7 bases. Germline values: CDR1 SGHTA, CDR2 FQGNSA. V shed 3 bases, J shed 2 bases, and the junction held 7 bases outside the gene matches. The CDR3 covers 16 residues. CDR3 amino acids: CASSLGFDRGNQPQHF. The CDR3 coding sequence is TGTGCCAGCAGCTTGGGTTTTGACAGGGGCAATCAGCCCCAGCATTTT.

The chain uses TRBV5-5 and TRBJ1-2; D not resolved. Germline V CDR1 and CDR2: SGHKS, YYEKEE (reference sequence). CDR3 length: 12 amino acids. V shed 2 bases and J shed 5 bases, with 7 bases lying between them. The CDR3 DNA follows: TGTGCCAGCAGCTTAGATGGATATGGCTACACCTTC. Protein sequence: CASSLDGYGYTF.

The chain combines TRBV10-3 with TRBJ1-2; D unclear. Trimming removed 1 base from V and 4 bases from J, with 16 bases in between. Germline-derived CDR1 and CDR2 are ENHRY and SYGVKD. CDR3 length: 16 amino acids. CDR3 loop: CAISELTGPQAYGYTF. Written as DNA, the CDR3 is TGTGCCATCAGTGAGTTAACCGGGCCCCAAGCCTATGGCTACACCTTC.

This CDR3 reads CASSLKVTGELFF. The CDR3 DNA is TGTGCCAGCAGCTTAAAAGTCACCGGGGAGCTGTTTTTT. V gene TRBV7-3 combines with J gene TRBJ2-2; no firm D call. Germline lookup yields CDR1 SGHTA and CDR2 FQGTGA. Trimming shortened V by 1 base and J by 4 bases, and 4 bases separated the two germline ends. The CDR3 is 13 amino acids.

This clone occurred once. The V call is TRBV27, the J call TRBJ1-1; a possible D gene is TRBD1 (6 bases). The CDR3 covers 14 residues. The V gene lost 4 bases and the J gene lost 5 bases, with 14 bases spanning the gap. Germline-derived CDR1 and CDR2 are MNHEY and SMNVEV (reference sequence). CDR3 sequence (DNA): TGTGCCAGCAGTTCCAAAAGAGGGGGGACTGAAGCTTTCTTT. Translating it yields CASSSKRGGTEAFF.

The rearrangement uses TRBV7-2 and TRBJ2-3, with D perhaps TRBD2 (6 bases). The CDR3 sequence is 14 residues long. CDR1 and CDR2 (germline): SGHTA, FQGNSA. Trimming cost V 4 bases and J 4 bases, with 12 bases left between them. The CDR3, as DNA: TGTGCCAGCAGCTATCTAGCGCCGGCAGATACGCAGTATTTT. Translation gives CASSYLAPADTQYF.

The V call is TRBV25-1, the J call TRBJ2-7; D unresolved. V was trimmed by 2 bases and J by 7 bases, leaving 6 bases between them. This CDR3 is built from 11 residues. Germline V gene sequence: CDR1 MGHDK, CDR2 SYGVNS. The CDR3 region is CASSEVYEQYF. The CDR3 DNA is TGTGCCAGCAGTGAAGTTTATGAGCAGTACTTC.

The rearrangement joins TRBV4-2 to TRBJ2-4, with 7 nucleotides matching TRBD2. CDR3 length: 17 residues. The V and J ends lost 1 base and 0 bases, in that order; junction bases with no gene match: 6. Germline loops: CDR1 LGHNA, CDR2 YNFKEQ. The CDR3 reads CASSQGGGTKAKNIQYF. The CDR3 DNA is TGTGCCAGCAGCCAAGGGGGGGGAACCAAAGCCAAAAACATTCAGTACTTC.

V is TRBV9 and J is TRBJ1-6; 7 bases match TRBD1. Per the germline V gene, CDR1 is SGDLS and CDR2 is YYNGEE. Losses at the gene ends were 3 bases for V and 5 bases for J; bases not matched to a gene: 8. The CDR3 sequence is 16 residues long. CDR3 region: CASSASTGNHNSPLHF. For the CDR3, the DNA is TGTGCCAGCAGCGCCTCGACAGGGAATCATAATTCACCCCTCCACTTT.

The chain carries TRBV18 and TRBJ2-7, with 8 bases identical to TRBD1. Germline V CDR1 and CDR2: KGHSH, LQKENI. Losses at the gene ends were 6 bases for V and 5 bases for J; bases not matched to a gene: 12. This CDR3 has 15 amino acids. The CDR3 DNA reads TGTGCCAGCTCTCCCCGGGACAGGAGGGTCCACGAGCAGTACTTC. The encoded protein is CASSPRDRRVHEQYF.

The chain links TRBV4-3 to TRBJ2-4; D perhaps matches TRBD2 (6 bases). The V end was cut by 0 bases, the J end by 8 bases, with 11 bases between. CDR1 and CDR2 (germline): LGHNA, YSLEER. The CDR3 length is 14 residues. The CDR3 protein is CASSQDSGVDIQYF. The DNA for the CDR3 is TGCGCCAGCAGCCAAGATTCGGGGGTGGACATTCAGTACTTC.

The V and J genes are TRBV4-3 and TRBJ2-7, with D unresolved. Deletions cut 0 bases from V and 3 bases from J, with 6 bases between. This CDR3 has 13 residues. Germline-derived CDR1 and CDR2 are LGHNA and YSLEER. Written as DNA, the CDR3 is TGCGCCAGCAGCCAAGAATGGGGCTACGAGCAGTACTTC. As protein: CASSQEWGYEQYF.

The V and J genes are TRBV19 and TRBJ2-3; 9 bases are a match to TRBD2. Germline-derived CDR1 and CDR2 are LNHDA and SQIVND (reference sequence). The V gene end was trimmed by 4 bases and the J gene end by 2 bases; junction bases not matched to a gene: 7. CDR3 length: 16 amino acids. The CDR3, as DNA: TGTGCCAGTAGTACTGCGACTAGCGGCTCCACAGATACGCAGTATTTT. It translates to CASSTATSGSTDTQYF.

The V and J genes are TRBV27 and TRBJ1-2, with TRBD1 matching over 7 bases. The CDR3 runs to 14 residues. The V and J ends lost 4 bases and 8 bases, in that order; junction bases with no gene match: 10. The germline V gene encodes CDR1 MNHEY and CDR2 SMNVEV (reference sequence). In DNA form, the CDR3 reads TGTGCCAGCAGTTCCATACAGGGGATGGGAGGCTACACCTTC. Protein product: CASSSIQGMGGYTF.

The genes are TRBV6-6 and TRBJ2-7, with 10 positions matching TRBD2. Germline loops: CDR1 MNHNY, CDR2 SVGAGI (reference sequence). The V gene end was trimmed by 10 bases and the J gene end by 4 bases; junction bases not matched to a gene: 10. CDR3 length equals 14 residues. The DNA for the CDR3 is TGTGCCAACCTACAGACTAGCGGGTGGTACGAGCAGTACTTC. Translation: CANLQTSGWYEQYF.

The J gene is TRBJ2-7, the V gene TRBV7-9; the D gene is possibly TRBD2 (7 bases). V was shortened by 5 bases and J by 9 bases, with 20 bases between the two germline ends. Germline V gene lookup returns CDR1 SEHNR and CDR2 FQNEAQ (reference sequence). The CDR3 is 14 residues long. DNA of the CDR3: TGTGCCAGCAGCCCCAGCCCCGGGGGGCGGGGGCAGTACTTC. Translated: CASSPSPGGRGQYF.

The table lists this clone with a count of one. The chain has TRBV5-4 and TRBJ1-2, with no clear D. The V gene's germline CDR1 is SGHNT and CDR2 YYREEE (reference sequence). V lost 3 bases to trimming and J lost 8 bases, with 11 bases between them. The CDR3 contains 12 residues. CDR3 sequence: CASSYPPSGYTF. The CDR3 bases are TGTGCCAGCAGCTACCCCCCGTCCGGCTACACCTTC.